These T cell receptor beta chains were read from a single sample in a study of cytomegalovirus exposure and HLA in healthy donors. The protocol was immunoSEQ multiplex PCR, while the TCRdb copy is restricted to in-frame clones and leaves out a portion. This specimen shows about 140,000 clones; the ten leading clones hold 0.96%. The sample taken for sequencing was PBMCs. The receptors were sampled from a male donor in good health and CMV-seronegative. Each CDR3 is given without its conserved first and last residue. Each record gives: D gene, V gene, CDR3 protein. The D gene is left open where the match is weak.

NA	TRBV6-5	ASSYSRGVGGYT
TRBD1	TRBV6-1	ASRGTGGLYEQY
NA	TRBV30	AWTGLENTEAF
NA	TRBV11-2	ASSPGRVARAYEQY
TRBD1	TRBV18	ASSFTAGGNQPQH
NA	TRBV6-6	ASSSVGGSHNEQF
NA	TRBV6-1	ASSESLGGVGGRNEQY
TRBD1	TRBV19	ASTSGTANTEAF
TRBD2	TRBV4-2	ASTRSGSDTDTQY
NA	TRBV2	ASSVLNIQY
TRBD1	TRBV5-1	ASSPTGQGGGYT
NA	TRBV5-1	ASRRSRIGTSTYNTGELF
TRBD1	TRBV11-2	ASSSITGDTGELF
NA	TRBV6-5	ASSYSKGLCGYT
TRBD1	TRBV5-1	ASGRDRITDTQY
TRBD1	TRBV6-5	ASRRQGEGTYEQY
NA	TRBV12-5	ASGFGYEQY
NA	TRBV7-9	ASSLIQGTGELF
NA	TRBV27	ATSTGDWPYEQY
NA	TRBV29-1	SALTARGGNTGELF
TRBD1	TRBV27	ASTRDRGLTEAF
NA	TRBV19	ASSNFQGIYEQY